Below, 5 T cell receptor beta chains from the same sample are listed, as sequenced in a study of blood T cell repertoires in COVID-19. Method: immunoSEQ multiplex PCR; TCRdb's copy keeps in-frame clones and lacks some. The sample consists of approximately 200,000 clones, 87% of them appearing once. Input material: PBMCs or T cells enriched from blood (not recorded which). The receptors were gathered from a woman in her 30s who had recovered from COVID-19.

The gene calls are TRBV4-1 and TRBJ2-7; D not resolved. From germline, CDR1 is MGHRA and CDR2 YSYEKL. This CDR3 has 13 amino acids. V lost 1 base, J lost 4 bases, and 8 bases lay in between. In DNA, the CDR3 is TGCGCCAGCAGCCAAGGGCCAAGTTACGAGCAGTACTTC. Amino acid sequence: CASSQGPSYEQYF.

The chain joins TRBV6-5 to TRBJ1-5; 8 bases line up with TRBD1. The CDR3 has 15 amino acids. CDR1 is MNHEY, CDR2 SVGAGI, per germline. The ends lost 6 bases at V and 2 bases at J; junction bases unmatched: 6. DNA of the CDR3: TGTGCCAGCAGCAATGACAGGGGAGGCAATCAGCCCCAGCATTTT. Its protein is CASSNDRGGNQPQHF.

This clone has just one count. CDR3 coding DNA: TGTGCCAGCAGCCTACATACAGGGGTAGATACGCAGTATTTT. Its protein product is CASSLHTGVDTQYF. The chain has TRBV3-1 (or the pseudogene TRBV3-2) and TRBJ2-3; the match to TRBD1 covers 7 bases. Trimming cost V 4 bases and J 5 bases; bases outside gene matches: 6. This CDR3 is 14 amino acids long. The germline gives CDR1 LGHDT, CDR2 YNNKEL (reference sequence).

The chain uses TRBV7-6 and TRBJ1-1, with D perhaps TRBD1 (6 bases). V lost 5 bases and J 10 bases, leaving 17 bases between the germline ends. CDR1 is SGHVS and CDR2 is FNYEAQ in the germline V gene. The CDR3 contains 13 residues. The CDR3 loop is CASSDLFRGGAFF. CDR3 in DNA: TGTGCCAGCAGCGACCTCTTTAGGGGGGGAGCTTTCTTT.

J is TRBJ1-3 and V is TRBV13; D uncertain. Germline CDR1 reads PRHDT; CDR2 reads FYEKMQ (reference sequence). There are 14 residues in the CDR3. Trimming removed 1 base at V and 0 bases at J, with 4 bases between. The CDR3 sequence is CASSLDSSGNTIYF. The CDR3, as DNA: TGTGCCAGCAGCTTAGACAGCTCTGGAAACACCATATATTTT.